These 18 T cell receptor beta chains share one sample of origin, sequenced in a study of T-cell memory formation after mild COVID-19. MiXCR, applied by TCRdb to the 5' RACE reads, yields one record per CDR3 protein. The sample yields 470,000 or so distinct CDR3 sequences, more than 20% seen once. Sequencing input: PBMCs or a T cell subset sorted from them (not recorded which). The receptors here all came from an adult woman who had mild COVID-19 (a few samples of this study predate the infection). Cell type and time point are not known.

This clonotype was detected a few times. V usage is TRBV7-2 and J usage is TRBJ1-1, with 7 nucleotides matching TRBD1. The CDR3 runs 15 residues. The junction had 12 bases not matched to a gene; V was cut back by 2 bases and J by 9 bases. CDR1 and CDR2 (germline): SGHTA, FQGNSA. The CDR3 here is CASSLRDSPPRKAFF. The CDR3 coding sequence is TGTGCCAGCAGCTTACGGGACAGCCCACCCCGAAAAGCTTTCTTT.

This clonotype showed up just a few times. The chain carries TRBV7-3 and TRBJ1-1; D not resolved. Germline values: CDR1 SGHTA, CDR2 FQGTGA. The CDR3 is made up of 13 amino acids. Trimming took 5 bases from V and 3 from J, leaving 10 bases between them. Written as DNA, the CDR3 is TGTGCCAGCAGCCGGTCGGGTGACACTGAAGCTTTCTTT. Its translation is CASSRSGDTEAFF. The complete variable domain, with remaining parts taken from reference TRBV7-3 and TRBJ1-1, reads GAGVSQTPSNKVTEKGKYVELRCDPISGHTALYWYRQSLGQGPEFLIYFQGTGAADDSGLPNDRFFAVRPEGSVSTLKIQRTERGDSAVYLCASSRSGDTEAFFGQGTRLTVV.

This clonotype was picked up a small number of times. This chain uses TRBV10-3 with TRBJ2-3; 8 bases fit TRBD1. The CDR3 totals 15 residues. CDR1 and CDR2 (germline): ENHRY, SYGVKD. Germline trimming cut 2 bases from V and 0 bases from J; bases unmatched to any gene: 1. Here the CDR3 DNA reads TGTGCCATCAGTGAGGACAGGGGTAGCACAGATACGCAGTATTTT. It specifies CAISEDRGSTDTQYF.

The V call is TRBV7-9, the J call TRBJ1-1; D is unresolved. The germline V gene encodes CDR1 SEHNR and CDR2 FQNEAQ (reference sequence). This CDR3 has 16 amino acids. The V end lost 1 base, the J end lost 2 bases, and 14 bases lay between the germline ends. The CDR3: CASSLGPGIPNTEAFF. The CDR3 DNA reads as TGTGCCAGCAGCTTAGGGCCAGGTATACCTAACACTGAAGCTTTCTTT.

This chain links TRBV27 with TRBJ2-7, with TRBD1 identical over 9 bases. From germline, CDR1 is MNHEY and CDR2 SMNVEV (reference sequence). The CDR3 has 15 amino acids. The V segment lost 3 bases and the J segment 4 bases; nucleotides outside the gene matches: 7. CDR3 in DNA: TGTGCCAGCAGTTTGTCGGGGACAGGGACATACGAGCAGTACTTC. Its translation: CASSLSGTGTYEQYF.

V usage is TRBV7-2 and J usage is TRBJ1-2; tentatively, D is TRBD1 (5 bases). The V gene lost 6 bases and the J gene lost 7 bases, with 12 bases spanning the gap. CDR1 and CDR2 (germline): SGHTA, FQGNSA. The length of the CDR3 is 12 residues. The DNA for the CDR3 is TGTGCCAGCAGTAATGGGGCCCTTGGCTACACCTTC. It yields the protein CASSNGALGYTF. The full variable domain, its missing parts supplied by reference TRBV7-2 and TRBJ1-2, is GAGVSQSPSNKVTEKGKDVELRCDPISGHTALYWYRQSLGQGLEFLIYFQGNSAPDKSGLPSDRFSAERTGGSVSTLTIQRTQQEDSAVYLCASSNGALGYTFGSGTRLTVV.

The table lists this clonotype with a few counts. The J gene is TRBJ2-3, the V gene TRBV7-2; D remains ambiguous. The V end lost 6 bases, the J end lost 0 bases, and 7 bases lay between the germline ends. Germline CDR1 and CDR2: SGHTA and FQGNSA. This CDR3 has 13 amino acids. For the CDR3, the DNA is TGTGCCAGCAGATCCTCTAGCACAGATACGCAGTATTTT. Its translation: CASRSSSTDTQYF.

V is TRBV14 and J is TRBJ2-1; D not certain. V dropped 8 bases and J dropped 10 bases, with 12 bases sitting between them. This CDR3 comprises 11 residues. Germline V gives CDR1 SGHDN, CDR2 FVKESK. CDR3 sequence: CASALLGEQFF. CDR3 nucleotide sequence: TGTGCCAGCGCCCTTTTGGGAGAGCAGTTCTTC.

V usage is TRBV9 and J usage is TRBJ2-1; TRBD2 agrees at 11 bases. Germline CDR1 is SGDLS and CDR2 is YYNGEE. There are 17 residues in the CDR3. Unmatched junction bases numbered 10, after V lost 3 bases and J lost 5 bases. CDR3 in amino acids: CASSERSSGRPDNEQFF. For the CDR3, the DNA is TGTGCCAGCAGCGAAAGATCTAGCGGGAGGCCCGACAATGAGCAGTTCTTC.

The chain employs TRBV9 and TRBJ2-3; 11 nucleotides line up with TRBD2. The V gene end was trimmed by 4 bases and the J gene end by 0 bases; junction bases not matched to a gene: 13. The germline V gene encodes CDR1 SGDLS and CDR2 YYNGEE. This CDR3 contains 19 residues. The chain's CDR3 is CASSWTGTSGLSSTDTQYF. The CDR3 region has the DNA TGTGCCAGCAGCTGGACAGGGACTAGCGGACTATCTAGCACAGATACGCAGTATTTT.

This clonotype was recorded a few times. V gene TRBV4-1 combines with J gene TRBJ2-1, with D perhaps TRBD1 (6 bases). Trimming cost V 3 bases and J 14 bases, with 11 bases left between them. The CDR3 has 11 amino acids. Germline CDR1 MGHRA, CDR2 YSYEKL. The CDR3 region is CASSHNRVEFF. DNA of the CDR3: TGCGCCAGCAGCCATAACAGGGTCGAGTTCTTC.

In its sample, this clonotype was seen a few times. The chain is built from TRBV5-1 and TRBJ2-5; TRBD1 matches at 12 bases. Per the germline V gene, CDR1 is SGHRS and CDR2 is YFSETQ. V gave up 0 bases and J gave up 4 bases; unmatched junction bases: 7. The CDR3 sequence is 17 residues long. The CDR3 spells CASSLAAGQGAGETQYF. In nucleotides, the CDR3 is TGCGCCAGCAGCTTGGCCGCGGGACAGGGGGCGGGAGAGACCCAGTACTTC.

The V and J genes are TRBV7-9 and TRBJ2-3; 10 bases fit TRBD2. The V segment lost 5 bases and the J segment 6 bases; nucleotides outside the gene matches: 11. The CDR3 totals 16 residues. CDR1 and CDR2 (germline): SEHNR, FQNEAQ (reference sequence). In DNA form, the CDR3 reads TGTGCCAGCAGCCCCAGCGGGGGGGCCATTTGGGATACGCAGTATTTT. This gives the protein CASSPSGGAIWDTQYF. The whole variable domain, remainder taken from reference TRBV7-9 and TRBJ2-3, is DTGVSQNPRHKITKRGQNVTFRCDPISEHNRLYWYRQTLGQGPEFLTYFQNEAQLEKSRLLSDRFSAERPKGSFSTLEIQRTEQGDSAMYLCASSPSGGAIWDTQYFGPGTRLTVL.

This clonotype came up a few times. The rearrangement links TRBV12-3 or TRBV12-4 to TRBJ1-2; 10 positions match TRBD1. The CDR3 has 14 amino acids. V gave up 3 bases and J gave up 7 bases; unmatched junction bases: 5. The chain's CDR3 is CASSFGTGAGGYTF. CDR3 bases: TGTGCCAGCAGTTTTGGGACAGGGGCGGGTGGCTACACCTTC.

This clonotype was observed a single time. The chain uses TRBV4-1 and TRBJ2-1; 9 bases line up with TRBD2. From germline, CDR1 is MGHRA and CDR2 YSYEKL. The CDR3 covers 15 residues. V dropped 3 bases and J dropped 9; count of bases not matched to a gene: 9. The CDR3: CASSHALAGEVEQFF. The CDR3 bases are TGCGCCAGCAGCCATGCGTTAGCGGGAGAGGTTGAGCAGTTCTTC.

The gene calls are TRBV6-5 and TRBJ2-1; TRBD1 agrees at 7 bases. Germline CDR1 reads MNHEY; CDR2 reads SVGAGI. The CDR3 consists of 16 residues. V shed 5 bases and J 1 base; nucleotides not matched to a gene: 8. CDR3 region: CASSGQDRASYNEQFF. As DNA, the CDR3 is TGTGCCAGCAGTGGACAGGACAGAGCGTCCTACAATGAGCAGTTCTTC.

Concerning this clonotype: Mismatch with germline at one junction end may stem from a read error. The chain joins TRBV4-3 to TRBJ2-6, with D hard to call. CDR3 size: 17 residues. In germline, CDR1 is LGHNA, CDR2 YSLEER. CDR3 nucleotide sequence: TGCGCCAGCAGCCAAGGTCTCCTAATCTCTGGGGTCAACGTCCTGACTTTC. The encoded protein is CASSQGLLISGVNVLTF.

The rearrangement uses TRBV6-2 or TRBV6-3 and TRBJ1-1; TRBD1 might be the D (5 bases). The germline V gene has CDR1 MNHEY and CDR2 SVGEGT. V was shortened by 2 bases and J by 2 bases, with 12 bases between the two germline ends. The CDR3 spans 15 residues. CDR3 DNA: TGTGCCAGCAGTTACCCGGGCAGGGTCAACACTGAAGCTTTCTTT. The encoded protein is CASSYPGRVNTEAFF.